Below, 5 T cell receptor beta chains from the same sample are listed, as sequenced in a study of regulatory dendritic cells for organ transplantation. Antigens for these TCRs are unknown. TCRdb keeps only in-frame clones here, not all; method: immunoSEQ multiplex PCR. The sample lists 15,000 to 20,000 clones; approximately 79% were seen once. Sorted T cells were CFSE-labeled and cultured 4 to 5 days with allogeneic regulatory or mature dendritic cells at 1:10. The sequenced sample was memory CD4+ T cells from blood cultured with regulatory dendritic cells. Indicated subset: CD45RO+ memory T cells. These TCRs come from a human donor in good health.

The genes are TRBV6-1 and TRBJ1-2; TRBD1 matches at 7 bases. Germline V gene lookup returns CDR1 MNHNS and CDR2 SASEGT. After removal of 5 bases from V and 8 bases from J, the junction contained 11 bases not matched to a gene. The length of the CDR3 is 14 residues. DNA of the CDR3: TGTGCCAGCAGTAGGACCAGGACAGGTAACGGCTACACCTTC. Its translation is CASSRTRTGNGYTF.

By share, this clone counts as medium-sized (0.01 to 0.1%). This chain joins TRBV2 and TRBJ2-7, with TRBD2 matching over 14 bases. J was trimmed by 4 bases and V by 5 bases; bases with no gene match: 7. Germline CDR1 SNHLY, CDR2 FYNNEI. This CDR3 comprises 16 residues. CDR3 amino acids: CASSSGLAGVVYEQYF. CDR3 DNA sequence: TGTGCCAGCAGTTCGGGACTAGCGGGAGTCGTATACGAGCAGTACTTC.

The V gene is TRBV5-4, the J gene TRBJ1-6; possibly TRBD1 for D (6 bases). Trimming took off 0 bases at V and 10 bases at J, with 17 bases between the two ends. The CDR3 runs to 16 residues. Germline loops: CDR1 SGHNT, CDR2 YYREEE (reference sequence). In nucleotides, the CDR3 is TGTGCCAGCAGCTTGGGGGGGGGCCGCTCGAGATCACCCCTCCACTTT. The encoded protein is CASSLGGGRSRSPLHF.

J is TRBJ1-3 and V is TRBV5-4, with 11 bases fitting TRBD1. CDR1 SGHNT and CDR2 YYREEE come from the germline V gene (reference sequence). This CDR3 is 17 amino acids long. J gave up 0 bases and V 4 bases, and 6 bases lay outside the gene matches. The CDR3 bases are TGTGCCAGCAGCCCCGGGACAGGGGGAGCCTCTGGAAACACCATATATTTT. This translates into CASSPGTGGASGNTIYF.

This clone was detected only once. The chain links TRBV21-1 to TRBJ1-4. TRBV21-1 is recorded as a pseudogene. The CDR3 length is 16 residues. This CDR3 is CASSSRVFATNEKLFF. In DNA form, the CDR3 reads TGTGCCAGCAGCTCGCGGGTTTTCGCAACTAATGAAAAACTGTTTTTT.